The 12 T cell receptor beta chains given below trace back to one sample, sequenced in a study of CD8 T cells in Susac syndrome. About 0.45 to 1 ug RNA was reverse transcribed with random hexamers. One entry per CDR3 protein, called by TCRdb with MiXCR from the immunoSEQ multiplex PCR reads. The table has roughly 130,000 distinct CDR3 sequences, 90% to 95% seen once. The source material was CD4+ T cells from PBMCs. The receptors shown here come from a human donor in good health.

The sample holds one count of this clonotype. The rearrangement joins TRBV29-1 to TRBJ1-2; D possibly corresponds to TRBD1 (6 bases). This CDR3 is 14 amino acids long. V shed 4 bases and J shed 5 bases, with 17 bases lying between them. Germline V gives CDR1 SQVTM, CDR2 ANQGSEA. Written as DNA, the CDR3 is TGCAGCGTTGGGCTCAACAGGGACACTTATGGCTACACCTTC. It translates to CSVGLNRDTYGYTF.

This clonotype was counted a single time. The chain has TRBV7-9 and TRBJ1-4, with 7 positions matching TRBD1. J lost 5 bases, V lost 5 bases, and 5 bases had no gene match. Germline CDR1 reads SEHNR; CDR2 reads FQNEAQ (reference sequence). This CDR3 region has 14 residues. The DNA for the CDR3 is TGTGCCAGCAGCATCGGACAGGACAATGAAAAACTGTTTTTT. Encoded protein: CASSIGQDNEKLFF.

V usage is TRBV7-2 and J usage is TRBJ1-5; TRBD1 is a possible D gene (5 bases). CDR1 is SGHTA and CDR2 is FQGNSA in the germline V gene. The length of the CDR3 is 14 residues. V lost 5 bases, J lost 4 bases, and 12 bases lay in between. CDR3 residues: CASSRDATNQPQHF. Here the CDR3 DNA reads TGTGCCAGCAGCAGGGACGCAACTAATCAGCCCCAGCATTTT.

This rearrangement joins TRBV5-4 to TRBJ2-2, with TRBD1 matching over 7 bases. Germline values: CDR1 SGHNT, CDR2 YYREEE (reference sequence). The length of the CDR3 is 16 residues. J gave up 1 base and V 4 bases, and 7 bases lay outside the gene matches. The CDR3 DNA reads as TGTGCCAGCAGCCCGACAGGGTTTGGGAACACCGGGGAGCTGTTTTTT. It yields the protein CASSPTGFGNTGELFF.

V gene TRBV5-4 combines with J gene TRBJ2-5, with 11 positions matching TRBD2. Germline CDR1 and CDR2: SGHNT and YYREEE (reference sequence). Trimming at V came to 4 bases and at J to 0 bases, leaving 2 bases not matched to a gene. This CDR3 comprises 15 residues. CDR3 protein: CASSKGLADQETQYF. The CDR3 coding sequence is TGTGCCAGCAGCAAGGGACTAGCGGACCAAGAGACCCAGTACTTC.

V gene TRBV7-9 combines with J gene TRBJ2-7, with 7 bases identical to TRBD1. This CDR3 is built from 16 residues. Germline values: CDR1 SEHNR, CDR2 FQNEAQ (reference sequence). V lost 5 bases to trimming and J lost 0 bases; unmatched junction nucleotides: 10. The CDR3 DNA is TGTGCCAGCAGCCCGTCCAGGGGGTTGAGCTCCTACGAGCAGTACTTC. Amino acids: CASSPSRGLSSYEQYF. Variable domain in full (rest from reference TRBV7-9 and TRBJ2-7): DTGVSQNPRHKITKRGQNVTFRCDPISEHNRLYWYRQTLGQGPEFLTYFQNEAQLEKSRLLSDRFSAERPKGSFSTLEIQRTEQGDSAMYLCASSPSRGLSSYEQYFGPGTRLTVT.

The chain uses TRBV28 and TRBJ2-7, with D perhaps matching TRBD1 or TRBD2 (5 bases each). Germline CDR1 MDHEN, CDR2 SYDVKM. The CDR3 has 12 amino acids. V was clipped by 6 bases and J by 4 bases, with 10 bases between them. CDR3 nucleotides: TGTGCCAGCAGGGGACCTGGGTACGAGCAGTACTTC. This translates into CASRGPGYEQYF.

This clonotype was detected only once. The chain is built from TRBV20-1 and TRBJ2-4; TRBD2 might be the D (7 bases). This CDR3 is 14 amino acids long. Per the germline V gene, CDR1 is DFQATT and CDR2 is SNEGSKA (reference sequence). V lost 3 bases to trimming and J lost 8 bases, with 17 bases between them. CDR3 sequence reads: CSARNYREGDIQYF. The CDR3 DNA reads as TGCAGTGCTAGGAACTACAGGGAGGGGGACATTCAGTACTTC.

The rearrangement uses TRBV10-3 and TRBJ2-7; possibly TRBD1 for D (7 bases). Trimming left V 3 bases short and J 4 bases short, with 13 bases between. The CDR3 is made up of 14 amino acids. Germline CDR1 and CDR2: ENHRY and SYGVKD. CDR3 in DNA: TGTGCCATCAGTGAAGGAGGGGGCGGTTACGAGCAGTACTTC. The encoded protein is CAISEGGGGYEQYF.

The chain links TRBV7-9 to TRBJ2-7; D assignment may be TRBD1 or TRBD2 (5 bases each). Germline V CDR1 and CDR2: SEHNR, FQNEAQ (reference sequence). Trimming cost V 6 bases and J 4 bases, with 22 bases left between them. The CDR3 has 16 residues. The CDR3 sequence: CASRWGGRRGNYEQYF. The CDR3 DNA is TGTGCCAGCAGATGGGGCGGTAGGCGAGGGAATTACGAGCAGTACTTC.

The V call is TRBV3-1, the J call TRBJ2-5; 10 bases align to TRBD2. Germline trimming cut 1 base from V and 2 bases from J; bases unmatched to any gene: 1. This CDR3 has 15 amino acids. The V gene's germline CDR1 is LGHDT and CDR2 YNNKEL (reference sequence). The CDR3 here is CASSQAGLAQETQYF. CDR3 nucleotide sequence: TGTGCCAGCAGCCAAGCGGGACTAGCGCAAGAGACCCAGTACTTC.

This chain uses TRBV5-1 with TRBJ2-2; 9 nucleotides match TRBD1. The CDR3 is 17 residues long. V trimming: 4 bases; J trimming: 7 bases; junction bases outside the gene matches: 14. Germline CDR1 SGHRS, CDR2 YFSETQ. CDR3 amino acids: CASSPGWGQGVDGELFF. For the CDR3, the DNA is TGCGCCAGCAGCCCAGGGTGGGGACAGGGTGTCGACGGGGAGCTGTTTTTT.